This TCR beta chain was identified in a study of neurological immune-mediated disorders (dated by TCRdb to between 2018 and 2020). As for the study more broadly: Peripheral blood TCR-beta repertoires from HTLV-I-associated myelopathy (HAM/TSP) patients, multiple sclerosis patients and healthy controls were compared by UMI-based sequencing. The roughly 100 TCR-beta libraries covered PBMC samples along with longitudinal samples, technical triplicates, and paired sorted CD4+ and CD8+ T-cell subsets. The cohort included approximately 68 subjects: approximately 15 with HAM/TSP, around 35 with multiple sclerosis, and roughly 20 healthy controls.

Blood bank volunteers in Maryland, USA served as the healthy controls. For unsorted PBMC libraries, 2 million PBMCs were used after storage in RNAlater at -80 degrees C until RNA extraction. Peripheral blood was subjected to Ficoll-Hypaque density gradient centrifugation to isolate PBMCs, which were then cryopreserved in liquid nitrogen. cDNA was synthesized by template-switch 5'RACE using a primer carrying a 10-nucleotide random unique molecular identifier by which each TCR transcript was tagged. Over 170 million TCR-beta sequences, covering 15-18 subjects, were produced in each sequencing run. The RNeasy kit was used to extract total RNA. TCR-beta VDJ regions were amplified with primers for the TCR constant region and the 5'RACE anchor, using the KAPA Real-time Library Amplification kit. A first PCR added sample indexes and Illumina adaptors, and a second PCR then raised library yield. After purification with Ampure beads, the TCR product of roughly 650 bp was size-selected on a 2% E-gel SizeSelection system. Before pooling, library quality was assessed on a Bioanalyzer, concentration was determined with Qubit, and library quantification was performed with the Kapa Library Quantification kit. Libraries were sequenced paired-end 2 x 150 bp on an Illumina HiSeq 2500. To increase sequence diversity, roughly 24-31% phiX was spiked into each library pool. On the authors' methods: Quality-filtered reads were processed with the UMI-based MiGEC pipeline, and over 90% of raw TCR sequences were removed by the MiGEC pipeline during error correction. IMGT germline references were used for alignment of VDJ genes, and clonotypes were defined by a unique CDR3 amino acid sequence together with V-J genes. Clonal expansion, Shannon diversity, and CDR3 relatedness (CalcPairwiseDistances, ClusterSamples) were evaluated with VDJtools, and phylogenetic trees were built with CLCbio workbench. Clones with at least 8 unique UMIs were defined as expanded, with this threshold being based on coefficient-of-variation modelling across technical triplicates. TCRdb reanalyzed the raw reads on its own, using fastp at Q25 for trimming and MiXCR for clone calling, and kept in-frame beta chains. Each record represents a unique CDR3 protein, reported with the most common genes and DNA among its rows. In this record, the V and J calls reflect TCRdb's handling and not the investigators' own analysis. The sample data list some 53,000 distinct CDR3 sequences, and 16% of these were observed just once. In total, the top ten clones hold 4.4% of the sample.

The investigation overall reported the following: TCR clonal expansion was highest in HAM/TSP patients and lowest in MS patients, with MS patients falling below even healthy controls. Expanded clones from different subjects shared no identical CDR3 amino acid sequences, which suggests that TCR-beta repertoires were private in all groups.

From cysteine to phenylalanine, the CDR3 is 12 amino acids long. Solely the CDR3 DNA is kept, with 36 bases framed from the first base. Deletion took 4 bases off V and 11 bases off J, with a span of 13 bases between the germline ends. Based on the germline V gene (reference sequence), the CDR1 and CDR2 sequences are LGHDT and YNNKEL. Comments on this clonotype: The target of this receptor is not known. The record has no base qualities; no much larger clone is one base away.

Sequencing was performed on PBMCs. The sequence links TRBV3-1 to TRBJ2-3, and perhaps TRBD2 as D gene, on 6 matching bases. The receptor was derived from a man in his 60s in good health. In nucleotide form, the sequence is TGTGCCAGCAGCCCTGGGGGGATAAAGCAGTATTTT. Translated, it gives CASSPGGIKQYF.